Below are 28 T cell receptor beta chains sequenced from a single sample in a study of shared clonotypes between healthy human individuals. Using immunoSEQ multiplex PCR, the repertoire was profiled, and TCRdb retains in-frame clones only, with some absent. The table lists some 2.4 million clones, 80% to 95% of them singletons. Material for sequencing was naive CD4+ T cells from PBMCs. The subset: CD45RA+ positively selected. These TCRs come from a man younger than 35 in good health. Some clones in this sample may be carry-over from other donors' samples.

The genes are TRBV29-1 and TRBJ1-2, with a possible D match to TRBD1 (5 bases). V was clipped by 7 bases and J by 4 bases, with 16 bases between them. Germline V gene lookup returns CDR1 SQVTM and CDR2 ANQGSEA. CDR3 length: 13 residues. The DNA of the CDR3 is TGCAGCGCCCTTAAGGGACTCGGCTATGGCTACACCTTC. Protein sequence: CSALKGLGYGYTF.

This clone was recorded once. The gene calls are TRBV6-1 and TRBJ2-7; the D is unclear. The CDR3 extends over 12 amino acids. The germline gives CDR1 MNHNS, CDR2 SASEGT. V was trimmed by 5 bases and J by 3 bases, leaving 8 bases between them. The CDR3 DNA sequence: TGTGCCAGCAGTCCCCTACTCTACGAGCAGTACTTC. It translates to CASSPLLYEQYF.

The genes are TRBV19 and TRBJ2-2; tentatively, D is TRBD1 or TRBD2 (6 bases each). Germline V gene data show CDR1 as LNHDA and CDR2 as SQIVND (reference sequence). V dropped 6 bases and J dropped 1 base, with 18 bases sitting between them. This CDR3 has 17 residues. The CDR3 protein is CASRPTSGAMNTGELFF. The CDR3 DNA reads TGTGCCAGTAGACCGACTTCGGGGGCGATGAACACCGGGGAGCTGTTTTTT.

This chain connects TRBV19 to TRBJ2-4; TRBD1 agrees at 8 bases. CDR3 length: 15 residues. V shed 1 base, J shed 1 base, and the junction held 0 bases outside the gene matches. The germline gives CDR1 LNHDA, CDR2 SQIVND (reference sequence). As DNA, the CDR3 is TGTGCCAGTAGTATAGGGACAGGGGCCAAAAACATTCAGTACTTC. This codes for CASSIGTGAKNIQYF.

In the case of this clone: The same CDR3 also results from other DNA sequences found in this sample. This sequence joins TRBV27 and TRBJ2-7, with 13 positions matching TRBD2. This CDR3 contains 16 residues. Germline values: CDR1 MNHEY, CDR2 SMNVEV (reference sequence). The V gene end was trimmed by 4 bases and the J gene end by 4 bases; junction bases not matched to a gene: 7. CDR3 amino acids: CASSSLAGGPGYEQYF. CDR3 bases: TGTGCCAGCAGTTCACTAGCGGGAGGGCCGGGTTACGAGCAGTACTTC.

The gene calls are TRBV28 and TRBJ1-1, with 7 bases aligning to TRBD1. CDR3 size: 18 residues. The V segment lost 8 bases and the J segment 6 bases; nucleotides outside the gene matches: 24. Germline-derived CDR1 and CDR2 are MDHEN and SYDVKM. The CDR3 nucleotides are TGTGCCAGCGTAGGGACTCAAAGGGGGCGCCGAAAAGATTCTGAAGCTTTCTTT. This sequence encodes CASVGTQRGRRKDSEAFF.

The chain couples TRBV28 to TRBJ2-4; D gene uncertain. V was cut by 8 bases and J by 0 bases, with 20 bases left in between. The length of the CDR3 is 17 residues. Germline CDR1 and CDR2: MDHEN and SYDVKM. CDR3 bases: TGTGCCAGCCAGAAAAGTTGGGGAAGTCAAGCCAAAAACATTCAGTACTTC. Amino acids: CASQKSWGSQAKNIQYF. The whole variable domain, filled in from reference TRBV28 and TRBJ2-4, reads DVKVTQSSRYLVKRTGEKVFLECVQDMDHENMFWYRQDPGLGLRLIYFSYDVKMKEKGDIPEGYSVSREKKERFSLILESASTNQTSMYLCASQKSWGSQAKNIQYFGAGTRLSVL.

A note on this clone: The identical CDR3 is also encoded by other nucleotide sequences in the sample. The genes are TRBV5-1 and TRBJ2-5, with D hard to call. Germline loops: CDR1 SGHRS, CDR2 YFSETQ. The CDR3 covers 13 residues. The germline V and J ends were trimmed by 2 bases and 0 bases, with 5 bases remaining between them. The CDR3 DNA reads TGCGCCAGCAGCTTAGGCTACCAAGAGACCCAGTACTTC. Translating it yields CASSLGYQETQYF.

The V and J genes are TRBV14 and TRBJ2-7; D is perhaps TRBD1 or TRBD2 (6 bases each). Germline V gene lookup returns CDR1 SGHDN and CDR2 FVKESK. The CDR3 contains 15 residues. Trimming removed 3 bases from V and 3 bases from J, with 15 bases in between. Written as DNA, the CDR3 is TGTGCCAGCAGCCAGATTGGGGGGCTCCACTACGAGCAGTACTTC. It is translated as CASSQIGGLHYEQYF.

This clone has a single count. The chain is built from TRBV2 and TRBJ2-2, with D uncertain. V lost 6 bases to trimming and J lost 2 bases, with 10 bases between them. Germline CDR1 SNHLY, CDR2 FYNNEI. The CDR3 totals 14 residues. The CDR3 DNA sequence: TGTGCCAGCAGGGCAGGCCTCAACACCGGGGAGCTGTTTTTT. It translates to CASRAGLNTGELFF. Drawing the rest from reference TRBV2 and TRBJ2-2, the complete variable domain is EPEVTQTPSHQVTQMGQEVILRCVPISNHLYFYWYRQILGQKVEFLVSFYNNEISEKSEIFDDQFSVERPDGSNFTLKIRSTKLEDSAMYFCASRAGLNTGELFFGEGSRLTVL.

The rearrangement links TRBV4-1 to TRBJ2-7; D may match TRBD1 or TRBD2 (5 bases each). Trimming took off 0 bases at V and 0 bases at J, with 12 bases between the two ends. This CDR3 has 16 residues. Per the germline V gene, CDR1 is MGHRA and CDR2 is YSYEKL. The CDR3 loop reads CASSQDRGGLSYEQYF. In nucleotides, the CDR3 is TGCGCCAGCAGCCAAGATCGGGGCGGGCTCTCCTACGAGCAGTACTTC.

The rearrangement links TRBV6-1 to TRBJ2-7; TRBD1 matches at 7 bases. The CDR3 has 14 residues. The J segment lost 0 bases and the V segment lost 6 bases, leaving 5 bases of the junction unmatched. Germline CDR1 is MNHNS and CDR2 is SASEGT. The chain's CDR3 is CASRRTGLSYEQYF. The CDR3 DNA reads as TGTGCCAGCAGACGGACAGGACTCTCCTACGAGCAGTACTTC.

This clone came up once. The CDR3 loop is CSVGLASTDTQYF. The CDR3 nucleotides read TGCAGCGTCGGACTAGCTAGCACAGATACGCAGTATTTT. This sequence joins TRBV29-1 and TRBJ2-3, with 8 bases lining up with TRBD2. The CDR3 runs to 13 residues. The junction had 2 bases not matched to a gene; V was cut back by 6 bases and J by 0 bases. Germline-derived CDR1 and CDR2 are SQVTM and ANQGSEA.

This chain joins TRBV19 and TRBJ2-2; D uncertain. The CDR3 spans 16 residues. The germline gives CDR1 LNHDA, CDR2 SQIVND (reference sequence). Trimming took 5 bases from V and 2 from J, leaving 15 bases between them. CDR3 protein: CASSPRSIANTGELFF. For the CDR3, the DNA is TGTGCCAGTAGTCCGCGTTCAATAGCAAACACCGGGGAGCTGTTTTTT.

The genes are TRBV14 and TRBJ2-7; TRBD2 agrees at 13 bases. CDR3 length: 15 amino acids. V was pared by 1 base and J by 5 bases, with 2 bases of the junction left unmatched. The germline V gene encodes CDR1 SGHDN and CDR2 FVKESK. The CDR3: CASSQGLAGGHEQYF. In DNA, the CDR3 is TGTGCCAGCAGCCAAGGACTAGCGGGAGGCCACGAGCAGTACTTC.

J is TRBJ1-1 and V is TRBV15; perhaps TRBD1 as D (6 bases). The germline V and J ends were trimmed by 4 bases and 1 base, with 10 bases remaining between them. CDR3 length equals 14 residues. CDR1 LNHNV and CDR2 YYDKDF come from the germline V gene (reference sequence). The DNA of the CDR3 is TGTGCCACCAGCATCGGGGGACAGAACACTGAAGCTTTCTTT. Translation gives CATSIGGQNTEAFF.

The chain combines TRBV4-1 with TRBJ2-1; TRBD2 matches at 10 bases. The ends lost 2 bases at V and 3 bases at J; junction bases unmatched: 7. The germline CDR1 and CDR2 sequences are MGHRA and YSYEKL. This CDR3 region has 17 residues. The CDR3 DNA reads TGCGCCAGCAGCCAACCGCCTAGCGGGAGTTTCTACAATGAGCAGTTCTTC. This gives the protein CASSQPPSGSFYNEQFF.

The chain has TRBV23-1 and TRBJ2-5; 11 nucleotides match TRBD2. TRBV23-1 is an ORF for which the function is uncertain. The CDR3 consists of 18 residues. The junction had 16 bases not matched to a gene; V was cut back by 6 bases and J by 4 bases. DNA of the CDR3: TGCGCCAGCAGCCCCGGGGCTAGCGGGAGGTACATCGGAGAGACCCAGTACTTC. It translates to CASSPGASGRYIGETQYF.

The rearrangement joins TRBV2 to TRBJ2-2, with TRBD2 identical over 7 bases. The CDR3 runs 15 residues. CDR1 is SNHLY, CDR2 FYNNEI, per germline. The V and J ends lost 5 bases and 1 base, in that order; junction bases with no gene match: 4. The CDR3 nucleotides read TGTGCCAGCAGTCCGACTAGCATGAACACCGGGGAGCTGTTTTTT. It specifies CASSPTSMNTGELFF.

This chain joins TRBV27 and TRBJ2-7, with 13 bases identical to TRBD2. The CDR3 is 14 amino acids. With V trimmed by 6 bases and J by 6 bases, 5 bases remained unmatched. Looked up from germline, CDR1 is MNHEY and CDR2 is SMNVEV (reference sequence). The CDR3 sequence: CASRGLAGVGEQYF. In DNA, the CDR3 is TGTGCCAGCAGAGGACTAGCGGGAGTAGGCGAGCAGTACTTC.

The chain has TRBV11-2 and TRBJ1-5; perhaps TRBD1 as D (5 bases). V was pared by 5 bases and J by 3 bases, with 11 bases between. Germline assignment: CDR1 SGHAT and CDR2 FQNNGV. This CDR3 region has 14 residues. In nucleotides, the CDR3 is TGTGCCAGCAGCCGGGGACGGGTCAATCAGCCCCAGCATTTT. This translates into CASSRGRVNQPQHF.

This clone has just one count. Here the CDR3 DNA reads TGTGCCACCAGCCCATCGATGGACAGGGTGATCTACGAGCAGTACTTC. The encoded protein is CATSPSMDRVIYEQYF. The chain is built from TRBV15 and TRBJ2-7; 8 bases map to TRBD1. The CDR3 extends over 16 amino acids. Per germline, CDR1 LNHNV and CDR2 YYDKDF (reference sequence). The V and J ends lost 5 bases and 3 bases, in that order; junction bases with no gene match: 12.

The rearrangement links TRBV2 to TRBJ1-1, with D perhaps TRBD1 (6 bases). Germline lookup yields CDR1 SNHLY and CDR2 FYNNEI. V was shortened by 4 bases and J by 5 bases, with 17 bases between the two germline ends. This CDR3 is built from 15 residues. The chain's CDR3 is CASSAPQGLRTEAFF. In DNA, the CDR3 is TGTGCCAGCAGTGCCCCACAGGGTCTTAGAACTGAAGCTTTCTTT.

The rearrangement links TRBV4-3 to TRBJ1-2; maybe TRBD1 (6 bases). The CDR3 is 17 amino acids. The V end was cut by 1 base, the J end by 8 bases, with 23 bases between. Germline lookup yields CDR1 LGHNA and CDR2 YSLEER. CDR3 in amino acids: CASSQVYHRDTIGGYTF. As DNA, the CDR3 is TGCGCCAGCAGCCAAGTTTATCACAGGGATACTATTGGGGGCTACACCTTC.

The chain has TRBV6-1 and TRBJ1-2, with 8 bases fitting TRBD1. V trimming: 6 bases; J trimming: 6 bases; junction bases outside the gene matches: 9. The V gene's germline CDR1 is MNHNS and CDR2 SASEGT. The CDR3 loop spans 14 amino acids. The CDR3 DNA follows: TGTGCCAGCAGCGTGGCAGGGGGCCGTGATGGCTACACCTTC. Its protein is CASSVAGGRDGYTF.

The chain is built from TRBV27 and TRBJ2-5; 13 bases fit TRBD2. Trimming took 1 base from V and 4 from J; bases not matched to a gene: 3. The CDR3 is 16 residues long. CDR1 is MNHEY and CDR2 is SMNVEV in the germline V gene (reference sequence). CDR3 DNA sequence: TGTGCCAGCAGTTTATGGACTAGCGGGGGTTTAGAGACCCAGTACTTC. Translating it yields CASSLWTSGGLETQYF.

This sequence joins TRBV30 and TRBJ1-5, with D possibly being TRBD1 (5 bases). Per germline, CDR1 GTSNPN and CDR2 SVGIG (reference sequence). V lost 0 bases, J lost 7 bases, and 16 bases lay in between. The length of the CDR3 is 15 residues. CDR3 nucleotide sequence: TGTGCCTGGAGTGTAAGTGGTGGGGGGTGGCAGCCCCAGCATTTT. Translation: CAWSVSGGGWQPQHF. Complete variable domain (other parts from reference TRBV30 and TRBJ1-5): SQTIHQWPATLVQPVGSPLSLECTVEGTSNPNLYWYRQAAGRGLQLLFYSVGIGQISSEVPQNLSASRPQDRQFILSSKKLLLSDSGFYLCAWSVSGGGWQPQHFGDGTRLSIL.

This rearrangement joins TRBV5-1 to TRBJ2-2; TRBD2 matches 11 bases. The CDR3 covers 15 residues. Germline trimming cut 4 bases from V and 4 bases from J; bases unmatched to any gene: 3. Germline V gives CDR1 SGHRS, CDR2 YFSETQ. In DNA, the CDR3 is TGCGCCAGCAGCCGGACTAGCGGGCCCACCGGGGAGCTGTTTTTT. Translation gives CASSRTSGPTGELFF.